Described below is a single TCR beta chain sequence and its context. Its antigen is not known. These data come from a study of beta chain features in type 1 diabetes. About the study: Researchers looked at roughly 110 million sorted cells across all samples.

Whole-study results and caveats: A moderate, significant TCRB CDR3 shortening appeared in type 1 diabetes across four CD4+ subsets. At VDJ recombination sites, type 1 diabetes patients had fewer insertions and more deleted nucleotides.

J gave up 3 bases and V 6 bases, and 8 bases lay outside the gene matches. CDR1 and CDR2 (germline): GTSNPN, SVGIG (reference sequence). The CDR3 is made up of 15 amino acids. Expressed TCRB transcripts were sequenced after all isolated RNA was converted to cDNA. Clones were read by immunoSEQ multiplex PCR, and TCRdb kept only the in-frame ones, dropping some. Of over 150,000 clones detected, around 8.4% appear once; the ten largest clones hold 0.45% to 0.6%. A CD45RO/CCR7/CD25/CD127/CD95/CD27 panel sorted naive, central memory, regulatory and stem cell-like memory CD4+ cells. Specimen: central memory CD4+ T cells from blood. The rearrangement links TRBV30 to TRBJ2-7, with 13 nucleotides matching TRBD2. The TCR originated in a woman under 30 with type 1 diabetes. CDR3 sequence: CACGRGTSGNYEQYF. CDR3 bases: TGTGCCTGCGGACGTGGGACTAGCGGGAACTACGAGCAGTACTTC.